One and the same sample provided the 4 T cell receptor beta chains below, sequenced in a study of blood T cell repertoires in COVID-19. The data were produced by immunoSEQ multiplex PCR, yet TCRdb's version contains in-frame clones alone and is incomplete. The sample holds about 100,000 clones, around four fifths seen once. Sequenced sample: peripheral blood. These receptors were collected from a man aged 50 to 60 with active or convalescent COVID-19.

The chain uses TRBV24-1 and TRBJ1-5, with unresolved D. The germline V and J ends were trimmed by 0 bases and 4 bases, with 3 bases remaining between them. The CDR3 runs to 13 residues. Germline values: CDR1 KGHDR, CDR2 SFDVKD. The CDR3 DNA reads as TGTGCCACCAGTGATTTGCCGAATCAGCCCCAGCATTTT. Its translation: CATSDLPNQPQHF.

The genes are TRBV5-6 and TRBJ1-1; TRBD1 might be the D (5 bases). Trimming stripped 4 bases from V and 8 bases from J, with 9 bases between. This CDR3 is 11 amino acids long. Germline V lookup: CDR1 SGHDT, CDR2 YYEEEE. The CDR3 is CASSRQGEAFF. The DNA of the CDR3 is TGTGCCAGCAGCAGGCAGGGAGAAGCTTTCTTT.

This clone was observed a single time. The rearrangement joins TRBV19 to TRBJ1-2; D ambiguous. There are 21 residues in the CDR3. Germline lookup yields CDR1 LNHDA and CDR2 SQIVND (reference sequence). V lost 0 bases to trimming and J lost 0 bases, with 26 bases between them. The CDR3 here is CASSIDSRRIRSEETNYGYTF. CDR3 bases: TGTGCCAGTAGTATAGATTCGCGGCGGATTCGGTCCGAGGAGACTAACTATGGCTACACCTTC. Using reference TRBV19 and TRBJ1-2 for the parts outside the CDR3, the full variable domain is DGGITQSPKYLFRKEGQNVTLSCEQNLNHDAMYWYRQDPGQGLRLIYYSQIVNDFQKGDIAEGYSVSREKKESFPLTVTSAQKNPTAFYLCASSIDSRRIRSEETNYGYTFGSGTRLTVV.

This chain links TRBV11-2 with TRBJ2-2; D is undetermined. The CDR3 runs 15 residues. Germline-derived CDR1 and CDR2 are SGHAT and FQNNGV. V was pared by 4 bases and J by 0 bases, with 9 bases between. This chain's CDR3 is CASSYPDSNTGELFF. CDR3 nucleotide sequence: TGTGCCAGCAGCTACCCTGACTCGAACACCGGGGAGCTGTTTTTT.